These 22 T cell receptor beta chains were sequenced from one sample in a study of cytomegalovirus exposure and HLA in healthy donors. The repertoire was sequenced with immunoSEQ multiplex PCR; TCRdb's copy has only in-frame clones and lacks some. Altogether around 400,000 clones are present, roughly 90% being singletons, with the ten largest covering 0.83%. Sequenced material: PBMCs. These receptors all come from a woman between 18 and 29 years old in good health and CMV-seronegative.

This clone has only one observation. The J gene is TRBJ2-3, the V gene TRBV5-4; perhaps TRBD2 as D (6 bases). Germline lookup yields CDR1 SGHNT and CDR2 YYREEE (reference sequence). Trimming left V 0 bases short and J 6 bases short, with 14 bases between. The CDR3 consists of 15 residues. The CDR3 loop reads CASSLGAGREDTQYF. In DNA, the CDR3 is TGTGCCAGCAGCTTGGGAGCGGGTCGGGAGGATACGCAGTATTTT.

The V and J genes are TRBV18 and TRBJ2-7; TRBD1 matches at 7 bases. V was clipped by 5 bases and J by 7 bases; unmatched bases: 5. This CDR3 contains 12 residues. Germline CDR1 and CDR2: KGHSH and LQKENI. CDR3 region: CASSADREEQYF. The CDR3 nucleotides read TGTGCCAGCTCAGCCGACAGGGAAGAGCAGTACTTC.

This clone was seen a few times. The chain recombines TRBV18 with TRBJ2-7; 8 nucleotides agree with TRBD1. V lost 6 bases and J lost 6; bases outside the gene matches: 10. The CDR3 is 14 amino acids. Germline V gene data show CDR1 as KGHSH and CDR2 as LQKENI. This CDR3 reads CASSLGQGPSEQYF. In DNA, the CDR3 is TGTGCCAGCTCTCTCGGACAGGGCCCATCCGAGCAGTACTTC.

The CDR3 loop is CASSERGRATEAFF. DNA for the CDR3: TGTGCCAGCAGCGAACGGGGTAGGGCCACTGAAGCTTTCTTT. This chain connects TRBV11-3 to TRBJ1-1; D unclear. Trimming removed 5 bases at V and 4 bases at J, with 14 bases between. Germline V gene sequence: CDR1 SGHNT, CDR2 YENEEA. This CDR3 region has 14 residues.

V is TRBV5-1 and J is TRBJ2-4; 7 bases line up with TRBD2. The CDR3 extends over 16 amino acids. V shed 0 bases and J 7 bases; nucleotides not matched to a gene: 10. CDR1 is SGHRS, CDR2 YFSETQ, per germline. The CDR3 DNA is TGCGCCAGCAGCTTGGAGGGCGCGGGAGATGGGAACATTCAGTACTTC. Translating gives CASSLEGAGDGNIQYF.

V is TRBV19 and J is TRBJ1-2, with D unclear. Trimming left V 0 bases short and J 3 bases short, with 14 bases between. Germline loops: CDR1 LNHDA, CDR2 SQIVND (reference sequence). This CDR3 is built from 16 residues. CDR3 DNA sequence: TGTGCCAGTAGTATAGATCGGGTTAGTACGGACTATGGCTACACCTTC. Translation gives CASSIDRVSTDYGYTF. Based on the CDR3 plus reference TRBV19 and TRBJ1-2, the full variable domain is DGGITQSPKYLFRKEGQNVTLSCEQNLNHDAMYWYRQDPGQGLRLIYYSQIVNDFQKGDIAEGYSVSREKKESFPLTVTSAQKNPTAFYLCASSIDRVSTDYGYTFGSGTRLTVV.

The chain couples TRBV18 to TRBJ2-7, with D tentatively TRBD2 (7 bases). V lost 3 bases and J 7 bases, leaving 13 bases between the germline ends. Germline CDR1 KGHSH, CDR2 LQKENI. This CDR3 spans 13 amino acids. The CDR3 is CASSPTGGWEQYF. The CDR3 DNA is TGTGCCAGCTCACCCACGGGGGGCTGGGAGCAGTACTTC.

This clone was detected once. As DNA, the CDR3 is TGTGCCAGCAGCTTGAGGGGACAGGGACTGGGCGAGCAGTACTTC. This translates into CASSLRGQGLGEQYF. This chain links TRBV5-4 with TRBJ2-7; TRBD1 matches 9 bases. There are 15 residues in the CDR3. In germline, CDR1 is SGHNT, CDR2 YYREEE (reference sequence). V lost 1 base to trimming and J lost 6 bases; unmatched junction nucleotides: 8.

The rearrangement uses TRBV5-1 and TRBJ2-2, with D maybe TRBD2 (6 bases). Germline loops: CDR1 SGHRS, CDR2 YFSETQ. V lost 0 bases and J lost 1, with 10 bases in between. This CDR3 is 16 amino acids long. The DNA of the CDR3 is TGCGCCAGCAGCTTGGAGGTTAGCGGGAACACCGGGGAGCTGTTTTTT. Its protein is CASSLEVSGNTGELFF.

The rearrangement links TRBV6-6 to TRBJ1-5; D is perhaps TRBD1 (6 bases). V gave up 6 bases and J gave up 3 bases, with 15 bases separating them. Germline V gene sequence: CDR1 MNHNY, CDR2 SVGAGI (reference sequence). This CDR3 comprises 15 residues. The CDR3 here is CASRHRAPDNQPQHF. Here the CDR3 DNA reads TGTGCCAGCAGACACAGGGCTCCAGACAATCAGCCCCAGCATTTT.

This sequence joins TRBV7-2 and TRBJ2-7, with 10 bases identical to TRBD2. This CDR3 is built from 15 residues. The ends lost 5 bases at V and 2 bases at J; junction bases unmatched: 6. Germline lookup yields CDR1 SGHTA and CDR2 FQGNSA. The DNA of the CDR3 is TGTGCCAGCAGCCCCGGACTAGCGGCTACCTACGAGCAGTACTTC. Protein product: CASSPGLAATYEQYF.

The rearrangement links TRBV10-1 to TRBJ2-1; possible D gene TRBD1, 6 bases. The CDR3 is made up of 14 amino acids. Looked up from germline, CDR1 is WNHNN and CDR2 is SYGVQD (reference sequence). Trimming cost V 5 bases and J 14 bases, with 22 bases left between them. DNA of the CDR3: TGCGCCAGCAGTCCGGGAAGGGGGAGCACCGAAAAGTTCTTC. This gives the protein CASSPGRGSTEKFF.

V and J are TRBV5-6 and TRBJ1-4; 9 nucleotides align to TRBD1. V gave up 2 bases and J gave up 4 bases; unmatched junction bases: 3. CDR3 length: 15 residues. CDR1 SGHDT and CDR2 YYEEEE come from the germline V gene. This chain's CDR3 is CASSLQGALNEKLFF. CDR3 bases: TGTGCCAGCAGCTTACAGGGGGCCCTTAATGAAAAACTGTTTTTT.

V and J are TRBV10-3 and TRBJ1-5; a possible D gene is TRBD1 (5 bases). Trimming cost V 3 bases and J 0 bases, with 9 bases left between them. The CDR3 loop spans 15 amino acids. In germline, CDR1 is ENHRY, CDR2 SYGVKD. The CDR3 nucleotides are TGTGCCATCAGTGATAGGGGATTTAGCAATCAGCCCCAGCATTTT. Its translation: CAISDRGFSNQPQHF.

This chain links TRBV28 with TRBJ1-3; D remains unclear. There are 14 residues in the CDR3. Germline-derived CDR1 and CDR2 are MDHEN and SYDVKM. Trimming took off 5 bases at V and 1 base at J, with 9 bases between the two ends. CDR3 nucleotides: TGTGCCAGCAGTCGCCAGATTTCTGGAAACACCATATATTTT. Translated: CASSRQISGNTIYF.

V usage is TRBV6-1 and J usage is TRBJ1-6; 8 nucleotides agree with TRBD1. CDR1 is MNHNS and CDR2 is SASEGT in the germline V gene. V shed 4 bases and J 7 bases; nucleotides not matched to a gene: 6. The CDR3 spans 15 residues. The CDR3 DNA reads TGTGCCAGCAGTGGGCAGACAGGGGCAAATTCACCCCTCCACTTT. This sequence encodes CASSGQTGANSPLHF.

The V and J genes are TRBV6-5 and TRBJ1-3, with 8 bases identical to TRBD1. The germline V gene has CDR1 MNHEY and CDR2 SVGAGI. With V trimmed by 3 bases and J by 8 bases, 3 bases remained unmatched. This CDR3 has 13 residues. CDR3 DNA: TGTGCCAGCAGTTATCTGGACAGGGACACCATATATTTT. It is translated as CASSYLDRDTIYF.

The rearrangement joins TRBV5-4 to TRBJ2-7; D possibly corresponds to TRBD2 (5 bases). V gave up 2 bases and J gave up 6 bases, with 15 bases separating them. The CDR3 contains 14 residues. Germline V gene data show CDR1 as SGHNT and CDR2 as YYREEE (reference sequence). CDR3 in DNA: TGTGCCAGCAGCTTAAGAGGGTATGGTATCGAGCAGTACTTC. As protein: CASSLRGYGIEQYF. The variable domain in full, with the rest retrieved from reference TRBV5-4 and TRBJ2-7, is ETGVTQSPTHLIKTRGQQVTLRCSSQSGHNTVSWYQQALGQGPQFIFQYYREEENGRGNFPPRFSGLQFPNYSSELNVNALELDDSALYLCASSLRGYGIEQYFGPGTRLTVT.

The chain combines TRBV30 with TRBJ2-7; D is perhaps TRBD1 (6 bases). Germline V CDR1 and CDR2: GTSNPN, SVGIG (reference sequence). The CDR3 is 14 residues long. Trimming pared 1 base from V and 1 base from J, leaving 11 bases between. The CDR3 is CAWSAVQGSYEQYF. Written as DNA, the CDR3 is TGTGCCTGGAGTGCCGTACAGGGATCCTACGAGCAGTACTTC.

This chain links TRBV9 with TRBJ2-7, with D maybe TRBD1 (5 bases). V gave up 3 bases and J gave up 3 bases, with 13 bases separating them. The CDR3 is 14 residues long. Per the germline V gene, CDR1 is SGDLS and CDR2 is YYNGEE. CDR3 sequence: CASSAGRVGYEQYF. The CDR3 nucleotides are TGTGCCAGCAGCGCCGGCAGGGTGGGCTACGAGCAGTACTTC.

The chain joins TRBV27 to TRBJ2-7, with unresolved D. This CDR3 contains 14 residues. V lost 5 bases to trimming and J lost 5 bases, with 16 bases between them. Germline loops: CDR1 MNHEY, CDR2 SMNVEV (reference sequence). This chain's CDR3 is CASSRVGYRDEQYF. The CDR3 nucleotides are TGTGCCAGCAGTCGCGTGGGCTATCGCGACGAGCAGTACTTC.

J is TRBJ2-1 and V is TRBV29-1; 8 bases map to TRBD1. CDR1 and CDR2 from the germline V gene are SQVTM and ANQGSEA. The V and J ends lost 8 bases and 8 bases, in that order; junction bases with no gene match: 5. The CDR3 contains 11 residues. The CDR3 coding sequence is TGCAGCATTCAGGGGGCGTATGAGCAGTTCTTC. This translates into CSIQGAYEQFF.